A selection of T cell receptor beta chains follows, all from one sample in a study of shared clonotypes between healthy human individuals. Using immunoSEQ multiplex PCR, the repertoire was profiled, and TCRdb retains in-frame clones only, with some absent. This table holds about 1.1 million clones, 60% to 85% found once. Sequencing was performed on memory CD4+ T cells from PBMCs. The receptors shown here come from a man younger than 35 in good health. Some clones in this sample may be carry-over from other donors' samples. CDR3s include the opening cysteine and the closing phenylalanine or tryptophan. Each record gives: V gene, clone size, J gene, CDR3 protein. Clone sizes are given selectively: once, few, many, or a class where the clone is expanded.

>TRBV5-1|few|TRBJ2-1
CASSLRLTHWGNEQFF
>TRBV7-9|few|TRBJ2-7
CASSLDPGQGSYEQYF
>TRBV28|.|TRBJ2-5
CASSLFYRGPETQYF
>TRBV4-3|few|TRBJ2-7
CASSQDPGDLSEQYF
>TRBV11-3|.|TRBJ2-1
CASSQRSGRGFNEQFF
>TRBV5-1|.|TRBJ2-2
CASTKTGANTGELFF
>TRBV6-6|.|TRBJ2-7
CASGLLVNNEQYF
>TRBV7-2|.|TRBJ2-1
CASSLVLGYNEQFF
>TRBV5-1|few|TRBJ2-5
CASSLKETQYF
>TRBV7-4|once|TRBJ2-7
CASSSKTGGLSYEQYF
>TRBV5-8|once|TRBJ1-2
CASSLESRRGYTF
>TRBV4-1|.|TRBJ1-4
CASSLQTGGVGEKLFF
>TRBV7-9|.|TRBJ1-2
CASSEDGYGYTF
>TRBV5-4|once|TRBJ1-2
CASSPQTNYGYTF
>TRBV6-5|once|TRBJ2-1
CASSYSGSGGLDEQFF
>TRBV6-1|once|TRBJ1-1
CASITGQYTEAFF
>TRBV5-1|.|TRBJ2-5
CASSPMPGQETQYF
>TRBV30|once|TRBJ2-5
CAWRRTETQYF
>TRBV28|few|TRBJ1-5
CASSFPGQVAYSNQPQHF
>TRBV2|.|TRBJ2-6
CASTRRASSGANVLTF
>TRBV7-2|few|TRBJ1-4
CASSLRTLNEKLFF
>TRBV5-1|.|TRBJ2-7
CASSLASGRNYEQYF
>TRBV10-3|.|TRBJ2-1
CAIRRGDNEQFF
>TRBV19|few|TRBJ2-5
CASTDVPGETQYF
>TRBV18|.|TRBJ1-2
CASSPTSNYGYTF
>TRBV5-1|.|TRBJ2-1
CASSHQTAGGPGEQFF
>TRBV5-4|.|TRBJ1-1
CASSSQVGGTEAFF
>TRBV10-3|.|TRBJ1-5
CAISESGGNQPQHF
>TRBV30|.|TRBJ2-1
CAWSGGTYNEQFF
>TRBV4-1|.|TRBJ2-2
CASSHPGGLDDTGELFF
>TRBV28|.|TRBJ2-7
CASSLIRRGEQYF
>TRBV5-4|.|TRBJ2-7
CASSLGGQGNYEQYF
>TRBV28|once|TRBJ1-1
CASSLRPQGGGARFMNTEAFF
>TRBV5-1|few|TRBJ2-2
CASSLMTSGGSGELFF
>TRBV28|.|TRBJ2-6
CASSPLQRANVLTF
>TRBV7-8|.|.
CASSQGTKYEQYF
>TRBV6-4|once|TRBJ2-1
CASQGTGSLGEQFF
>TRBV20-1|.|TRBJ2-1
CGVPYNEQFF
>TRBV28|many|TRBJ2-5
CASSFIWRGQEFRETQYF
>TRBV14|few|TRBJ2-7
CASSQGKYRGGQYF
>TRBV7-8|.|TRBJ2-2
CASSLREGSTGELFF
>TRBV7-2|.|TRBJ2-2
CASSLLRNTGELFF
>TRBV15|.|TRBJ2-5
CATSRGVAGLQETQYF
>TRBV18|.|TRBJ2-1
CASSPGLESVMSQFF
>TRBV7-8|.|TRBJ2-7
CASSLAHTTAEQYF
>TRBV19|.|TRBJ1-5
CASSIVRGLLQPQHF
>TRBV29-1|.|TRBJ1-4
CSVSRGGAGEKLFF
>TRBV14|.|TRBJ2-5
CASSQSGPETQYF
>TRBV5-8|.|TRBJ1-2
CASRIRGSYGYTF
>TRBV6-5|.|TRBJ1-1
CASSRSGYTTEAFF
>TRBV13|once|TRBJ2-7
CASSSPSREQYF
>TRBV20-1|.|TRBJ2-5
CSARSRDVEYF
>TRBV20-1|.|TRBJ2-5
CSASPQETQYF
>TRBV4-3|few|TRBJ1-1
CASSDLGGTEAFF
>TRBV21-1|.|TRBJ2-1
CASRARVEQFF
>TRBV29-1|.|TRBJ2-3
CSVSGHGTGTDTQYF
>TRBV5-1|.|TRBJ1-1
CASSLERGTEAFF
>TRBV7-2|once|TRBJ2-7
CASTTGGGSFYEQYF